A single sample gave rise to the 28 T cell receptor beta chains below, sequenced in a study of neurological immune-mediated disorders. A single record per CDR3 protein comes from TCRdb applying MiXCR to the 5' RACE reads. The data hold approximately 28,000 distinct CDR3 sequences, with roughly a sixth observed a single time. Stated time point: technical triplicate 3. Material for sequencing was CD4+ T cells from blood. The receptor set was obtained from a female donor with HTLV-1-associated myelopathy (HAM/TSP).

The table lists this clonotype with many counts. The chain carries TRBV7-9 and TRBJ1-2, with 7 bases lining up with TRBD1. Germline V gene sequence: CDR1 SEHNR, CDR2 FQNEAQ (reference sequence). J gave up 0 bases and V 3 bases, and 7 bases lay outside the gene matches. The CDR3 extends over 16 amino acids. CDR3 protein: CASSFQGTVSNYGYTF. In DNA form, the CDR3 reads TGTGCCAGCAGCTTCCAAGGGACAGTTTCTAACTATGGCTACACCTTC.

This clonotype came up many times. The genes are TRBV19 and TRBJ1-1; TRBD1 might be the D (5 bases). Trimming took 3 bases from V and 6 from J, leaving 20 bases between them. This CDR3 spans 16 amino acids. Germline V gene sequence: CDR1 LNHDA, CDR2 SQIVND (reference sequence). CDR3 nucleotides: TGTGCCAGTAGTATCCGTCGGGGGAACACATTTTCTGAAGCTTTCTTT. Encoded protein: CASSIRRGNTFSEAFF.

This clonotype was counted ten times or more. V gene TRBV10-3 combines with J gene TRBJ2-7; 12 bases line up with TRBD2. This CDR3 contains 15 residues. Germline V gene sequence: CDR1 ENHRY, CDR2 SYGVKD. After removal of 5 bases from V and 0 bases from J, the junction contained 2 bases not matched to a gene. The CDR3 loop reads CAISPSGRDSYEQYF. The CDR3 DNA is TGTGCCATCAGTCCTAGCGGGAGGGACTCCTACGAGCAGTACTTC.

At least ten counts were recorded for this clonotype. V is TRBV3-1 and J is TRBJ1-5; D remains unclear. The CDR3 length is 13 residues. Trimming cost V 1 base and J 5 bases, with 6 bases left between them. Germline V gene sequence: CDR1 LGHDT, CDR2 YNNKEL (reference sequence). The CDR3 DNA reads TGTGCCAGCAGCCAAGGCTGGGATCAGCCCCAGCATTTT. It specifies CASSQGWDQPQHF.

This clonotype was observed many times. The rearrangement links TRBV6-5 to TRBJ2-3; TRBD2 matches at 7 bases. V lost 0 bases and J lost 2; bases outside the gene matches: 5. Germline V gene sequence: CDR1 MNHEY, CDR2 SVGAGI. The CDR3 extends over 16 amino acids. CDR3 DNA: TGTGCCAGCAGTTACTCGACTAGCAGATCCACAGATACGCAGTATTTT. Its translation: CASSYSTSRSTDTQYF.

This clonotype was seen many times. The gene calls are TRBV20-1 and TRBJ2-7; either TRBD1 or TRBD2 may fit D (6 bases each). Germline V CDR1 and CDR2: DFQATT, SNEGSKA (reference sequence). CDR3 length: 15 residues. Trimming took off 5 bases at V and 1 base at J, with 18 bases between the two ends. Here the CDR3 DNA reads TGCAGTGCTCTAGTTGCCGGGGGCCCTTCCTACGAGCAGTACTTC. Protein: CSALVAGGPSYEQYF.

This clonotype was detected ten times or more. CDR3 protein: CSVERSYPYGYTF. In DNA, the CDR3 is TGCAGCGTTGAGCGGTCTTACCCCTATGGCTACACCTTC. The chain couples TRBV29-1 to TRBJ1-2; D gene ambiguous. There are 13 residues in the CDR3. Between the trimmed V and J ends, which lost 3 bases and 4 bases, there was a span of 12 bases. Germline assignment: CDR1 SQVTM and CDR2 ANQGSEA.

The chain recombines TRBV21-1 with TRBJ2-1. TRBV21-1 has pseudogene status. The CDR3 length is 11 residues. The CDR3 nucleotides read TGTGCCAGCAAAGGGTGTTCTGAGCAGTTCTTC. This gives the protein CASKGCSEQFF.

This clonotype was counted at least ten times. The V gene is TRBV7-9, the J gene TRBJ2-5, with D uncertain. The CDR3 contains 13 residues. Germline CDR1 is SEHNR and CDR2 is FQNEAQ (reference sequence). Trimming cost V 1 base and J 5 bases, with 8 bases left between them. CDR3 in amino acids: CASSLEVGETQYF. The CDR3 DNA reads as TGTGCCAGCAGCTTAGAGGTGGGCGAGACCCAGTACTTC.

This clonotype was seen ten or more times. The gene calls are TRBV11-3 and TRBJ2-1; D not resolved. From germline, CDR1 is SGHNT and CDR2 YENEEA. The CDR3 length is 14 residues. Trimming removed 1 base at V and 9 bases at J, with 13 bases between. The CDR3 reads CASSLGTANSEQFF. CDR3 DNA sequence: TGTGCCAGCAGCTTAGGGACCGCGAACAGTGAGCAGTTCTTC.

This clonotype was seen at least ten times. The chain couples TRBV7-2 to TRBJ2-2; TRBD1 matches at 8 bases. V was pared by 4 bases and J by 1 base, with 2 bases of the junction left unmatched. The CDR3 runs 15 residues. Germline V gene data show CDR1 as SGHTA and CDR2 as FQGNSA. The CDR3 loop is CASSSGTGNTGELFF. The CDR3 nucleotides are TGTGCCAGCAGCTCCGGGACAGGGAACACCGGGGAGCTGTTTTTT.

Ten or more counts support this clonotype. The chain combines TRBV7-2 with TRBJ2-7; weak D call: TRBD1 (6 bases). There are 14 residues in the CDR3. CDR1 is SGHTA and CDR2 is FQGNSA in the germline V gene. With 0 bases removed from V and 2 bases from J, the gap between germline ends came to 8 bases. CDR3 nucleotides: TGTGCCAGCAGCTTAGCCGGGACAACCTACGAGCAGTACTTC. The encoded protein is CASSLAGTTYEQYF. Full variable domain (missing parts from reference TRBV7-2 and TRBJ2-7): GAGVSQSPSNKVTEKGKDVELRCDPISGHTALYWYRQSLGQGLEFLIYFQGNSAPDKSGLPSDRFSAERTGGSVSTLTIQRTQQEDSAVYLCASSLAGTTYEQYFGPGTRLTVT.

At least ten counts were recorded for this clonotype. The chain combines TRBV7-2 with TRBJ2-3; tentatively, D is TRBD1 or TRBD2 (5 bases each). The CDR3 extends over 13 amino acids. Germline loops: CDR1 SGHTA, CDR2 FQGNSA. Trimming stripped 6 bases from V and 4 bases from J, with 11 bases between. CDR3 nucleotide sequence: TGTGCCAGCAGGCGTCCGGGGCCAGATACGCAGTATTTT. This gives the protein CASRRPGPDTQYF. Full variable domain (remainder filled in from reference TRBV7-2 and TRBJ2-3): GAGVSQSPSNKVTEKGKDVELRCDPISGHTALYWYRQSLGQGLEFLIYFQGNSAPDKSGLPSDRFSAERTGGSVSTLTIQRTQQEDSAVYLCASRRPGPDTQYFGPGTRLTVL.

This clonotype was found many times. This rearrangement joins TRBV6-5 to TRBJ1-5; D might be TRBD1 (5 bases). The CDR3 covers 12 residues. Germline CDR1 and CDR2: MNHEY and SVGAGI. Trimming pared 7 bases from V and 7 bases from J, leaving 11 bases between. The CDR3, as DNA: TGTGCCAGCACCTCAGAGGGGCAGCCCCAGCATTTT. It specifies CASTSEGQPQHF.

This clonotype occurred many times. The gene calls are TRBV7-9 and TRBJ2-3, with 8 positions matching TRBD2. Per the germline V gene, CDR1 is SEHNR and CDR2 is FQNEAQ (reference sequence). This CDR3 contains 15 residues. V lost 5 bases, J lost 2 bases, and 6 bases stayed unmatched. CDR3 in amino acids: CASSPGRAFTDTQYF. The CDR3, as DNA: TGTGCCAGCAGCCCCGGGAGGGCCTTCACAGATACGCAGTATTTT.

With respect to this clonotype: It is unclear where the CDR3 begins or ends on the DNA, so no DNA is shown, and the CDR3 is as TCRdb lists it. This sequence joins TRBV5-1 and TRBJ2-7; TRBD1, as called in the table, went unchecked against the DNA. Termini included, the CDR3 measures 19 amino acids. Germline values: CDR1 SGHRS, CDR2 YFSETQ. CDR3 region: CASSIYLCSVEGDIDEQYF.

This clonotype was seen repeatedly, ten times or more. J is TRBJ2-2 and V is TRBV20-1, with no clear D. CDR1 is DFQATT, CDR2 SNEGSKA, per germline (reference sequence). The CDR3 has 16 amino acids. Trimming shortened V by 0 bases and J by 3 bases, and 14 bases separated the two germline ends. Here the CDR3 DNA reads TGCAGTGCTAGAGATTCCCTTCAGGCGTACACCGGGGAGCTGTTTTTT. It translates to CSARDSLQAYTGELFF.

This clonotype was seen many times. This chain joins TRBV7-3 and TRBJ2-1, with D perhaps matching TRBD1 or TRBD2 (6 bases each). Trimming stripped 5 bases from V and 0 bases from J, with 14 bases between. The CDR3 is made up of 16 amino acids. CDR1 and CDR2 from the germline V gene are SGHTA and FQGTGA. The CDR3 region is CASSLSGASSYNEQFF. The CDR3 DNA is TGTGCCAGCAGCCTTTCGGGGGCAAGCTCCTACAATGAGCAGTTCTTC. The variable domain in full, with the rest retrieved from reference TRBV7-3 and TRBJ2-1, is GAGVSQTPSNKVTEKGKYVELRCDPISGHTALYWYRQSLGQGPEFLIYFQGTGAADDSGLPNDRFFAVRPEGSVSTLKIQRTERGDSAVYLCASSLSGASSYNEQFFGPGTRLTVL.

This chain uses TRBV7-9 with TRBJ2-1; TRBD2 agrees at 13 bases. The CDR3 has 17 residues. Germline V gene lookup returns CDR1 SEHNR and CDR2 FQNEAQ (reference sequence). V gave up 5 bases and J gave up 3 bases; unmatched junction bases: 7. CDR3 DNA: TGTGCCAGCAGCCCCCCACTAGCGGGAGGGCGCTACAATGAGCAGTTCTTC. Translation gives CASSPPLAGGRYNEQFF.

This clonotype was found many times. The chain carries TRBV27 and TRBJ2-1; 10 bases agree with TRBD2. CDR1 and CDR2 (germline): MNHEY, SMNVEV (reference sequence). The CDR3 covers 17 residues. With V trimmed by 5 bases and J by 0 bases, 7 bases remained unmatched. The CDR3 DNA sequence: TGTGCCAGCAGTGAAGGACTAGCGGTCTCCTCCTACAATGAGCAGTTCTTC. As protein: CASSEGLAVSSYNEQFF.

The table lists this clonotype with many counts. The CDR3, as DNA: TGTGCCATCAGTGAGTCGGAAGTGAACACTGAAGCTTTCTTT. As protein: CAISESEVNTEAFF. The V and J genes are TRBV10-3 and TRBJ1-1; D gene ambiguous. The CDR3 runs 14 residues. From germline, CDR1 is ENHRY and CDR2 SYGVKD. The V and J ends lost 0 bases and 0 bases respectively, with 5 bases between them.

This clonotype was counted at least ten times. The chain joins TRBV29-1 to TRBJ1-1; 7 bases map to TRBD1. The ends lost 4 bases at V and 1 base at J; junction bases unmatched: 0. This CDR3 comprises 12 residues. CDR1 is SQVTM and CDR2 is ANQGSEA in the germline V gene. The CDR3 sequence: CSVGQGNTEAFF. The CDR3 DNA is TGCAGCGTTGGACAGGGGAACACTGAAGCTTTCTTT.

There are many counts of this clonotype. This sequence joins TRBV12-3 or TRBV12-4 and TRBJ2-3, with D perhaps TRBD2 (6 bases). The CDR3 length is 13 residues. V gave up 8 bases and J gave up 1 base, with 10 bases separating them. The CDR3 DNA reads TGTGCCAGCCGGGACTCCGGCACAGATACGCAGTATTTT. It is translated as CASRDSGTDTQYF.

The table lists this clonotype with many counts. This chain links TRBV28 with TRBJ2-2, with 9 nucleotides matching TRBD1. J was trimmed by 5 bases and V by 5 bases; bases with no gene match: 9. The CDR3 is 16 residues long. CDR1 and CDR2 (germline): MDHEN, SYDVKM. CDR3 in amino acids: CASSLEQGAWTGELFF. CDR3 nucleotides: TGTGCCAGCAGTCTCGAACAGGGGGCTTGGACCGGGGAGCTGTTTTTT.

Turning to this clonotype: Given a much more abundant clone one base away, this may be a read error. V gene TRBV27 combines with J gene TRBJ1-1; D uncertain. The germline CDR1 and CDR2 sequences are MNHEY and SMNVEV (reference sequence). Deletions cut 5 bases from V and 4 bases from J, with 11 bases between. The CDR3 covers 13 residues. The CDR3 here is CASSQTRSTEAFF. CDR3 nucleotides: TGTGCCAGCAGTCAAACAAGGAGCACTGAAGCTTTCTTT.

This clonotype was counted many times. J is TRBJ2-2 and V is TRBV10-3; 11 bases map to TRBD2. CDR1 ENHRY and CDR2 SYGVKD come from the germline V gene. The CDR3 extends over 15 amino acids. Losses at the gene ends were 2 bases for V and 6 bases for J; bases not matched to a gene: 2. The chain's CDR3 is CAISEGLAGSGELFF. The CDR3 DNA sequence: TGTGCCATCAGTGAGGGACTAGCGGGTTCCGGGGAGCTGTTTTTT.

This clonotype was recorded at least ten times. The rearrangement links TRBV10-2 to TRBJ2-2; 8 bases line up with TRBD2. Germline lookup yields CDR1 WSHSY and CDR2 SAAADI. V dropped 6 bases and J dropped 0; count of bases not matched to a gene: 0. The CDR3 spans 14 residues. The CDR3, as DNA: TGCGCCAGCAGGACTAGCGCGAACACCGGGGAGCTGTTTTTT. Translation: CASRTSANTGELFF.

This clonotype was observed at least ten times. The chain links TRBV11-3 to TRBJ2-3; 13 bases line up with TRBD2. V shed 5 bases, J shed 1 base, and the junction held 9 bases outside the gene matches. CDR3 length: 18 amino acids. CDR1 and CDR2 (germline): SGHNT, YENEEA. The CDR3 spells CASSQGLAGRGRTDTQYF. DNA of the CDR3: TGTGCCAGCAGCCAGGGACTAGCGGGGAGAGGTCGCACAGATACGCAGTATTTT. The whole variable domain, remainder taken from reference TRBV11-3 and TRBJ2-3, is EAGVVQSPRYKIIEKKQPVAFWCNPISGHNTLYWYLQNLGQGPELLIRYENEEAVDDSQLPKDRFSAERLKGVDSTLKIQPAELGDSAVYLCASSQGLAGRGRTDTQYFGPGTRLTVL.